Listed here are 18 T cell receptor beta chains from one sample, sequenced in a study of blood T cell repertoires in COVID-19. The repertoire was sequenced with immunoSEQ multiplex PCR; TCRdb's copy has only in-frame clones and lacks some. Found here are 6,500 to 7,000 clones, just over 85% of them singletons; the top ten hold roughly a tenth. Sample: peripheral blood. All receptors come from a human donor with active COVID-19. The donor label of this sample is uncertain.

The chain links TRBV7-9 to TRBJ1-1; TRBD1 agrees at 7 bases. Trimming removed 5 bases from V and 1 base from J; junction bases left unmatched: 10. This CDR3 has 16 residues. Germline CDR1 reads SEHNR; CDR2 reads FQNEAQ (reference sequence). DNA of the CDR3: TGTGCCAGCAGCCGGCTACCGACAGGGAAGAACACTGAAGCTTTCTTT. It translates to CASSRLPTGKNTEAFF.

The rearrangement links TRBV12-5 to TRBJ1-2; tentative D call: TRBD1 (6 bases). The CDR3 loop spans 15 amino acids. Germline CDR1 reads LGHNT; CDR2 reads FRNRAP. Trimming shortened V by 1 base and J by 0 bases, and 9 bases separated the two germline ends. The CDR3 DNA is TGTGCTAGTGGTTTGGGGGGGCAGGCTAACTATGGCTACACCTTC. It codes for CASGLGGQANYGYTF.

The J gene is TRBJ1-2, the V gene TRBV6-6; D might be TRBD1 (5 bases). CDR3 size: 15 residues. Germline CDR1 MNHNY, CDR2 SVGAGI (reference sequence). V lost 7 bases and J 7 bases, leaving 22 bases between the germline ends. CDR3 amino acids: CASNPTKGSVSGYTF. In nucleotides, the CDR3 is TGTGCCAGCAACCCCACCAAGGGGTCGGTTTCTGGCTACACCTTC.

The chain recombines TRBV5-1 with TRBJ1-4, with D possibly matching TRBD1 (6 bases). Germline CDR1 reads SGHRS; CDR2 reads YFSETQ. Between the trimmed V and J ends, which lost 3 bases and 5 bases, there was a span of 11 bases. The length of the CDR3 is 14 residues. The CDR3 sequence: CASSSGQLNEKLFF. CDR3 nucleotides: TGCGCCAGCAGCTCAGGACAGCTGAATGAAAAACTGTTTTTT.

This chain uses TRBV5-1 with TRBJ2-7; 8 bases are a match to TRBD1. Germline CDR1 and CDR2: SGHRS and YFSETQ. This CDR3 is built from 14 residues. The trim removed 7 bases at V and 2 bases at J, leaving 8 bases unmatched. CDR3 sequence (DNA): TGCGCCAGCGGGGCGACAGGGGTCCCCTACGAGCAGTACTTC. Protein product: CASGATGVPYEQYF.

The chain is built from TRBV13 and TRBJ2-3; TRBD2 aligns across 7 bases. Trimming at V came to 8 bases and at J to 6 bases, leaving 11 bases not matched to a gene. The germline V gene encodes CDR1 PRHDT and CDR2 FYEKMQ (reference sequence). The CDR3 sequence is 14 residues long. CDR3 sequence (DNA): TGTGCCAGCTTTGCGGGGGAGCGCCTGGATACGCAGTATTTT. Translating it yields CASFAGERLDTQYF.

The rearrangement links TRBV2 to TRBJ1-1, with no clear D. In germline, CDR1 is SNHLY, CDR2 FYNNEI. This CDR3 is built from 13 residues. The V end lost 7 bases, the J end lost 5 bases, and 14 bases lay between the germline ends. The CDR3 loop reads CASTGGLGTEAFF. The CDR3 DNA follows: TGTGCCAGCACCGGAGGGTTAGGGACTGAAGCTTTCTTT. Variable domain in full (rest from reference TRBV2 and TRBJ1-1): EPEVTQTPSHQVTQMGQEVILRCVPISNHLYFYWYRQILGQKVEFLVSFYNNEISEKSEIFDDQFSVERPDGSNFTLKIRSTKLEDSAMYFCASTGGLGTEAFFGQGTRLTVV.

The chain couples TRBV5-6 to TRBJ2-1, with 7 nucleotides matching TRBD2. CDR1 is SGHDT, CDR2 YYEEEE, per germline. This CDR3 is built from 16 residues. Trimming took 0 bases from V and 4 from J; bases not matched to a gene: 7. This CDR3 is CASSLGASGAYNEQFF. In DNA form, the CDR3 reads TGTGCCAGCAGCTTGGGGGCTAGCGGAGCATACAATGAGCAGTTCTTC. Full variable domain (remainder filled in from reference TRBV5-6 and TRBJ2-1): DAGVTQSPTHLIKTRGQQVTLRCSPKSGHDTVSWYQQALGQGPQFIFQYYEEEERQRGNFPDRFSGHQFPNYSSELNVNALLLGDSALYLCASSLGASGAYNEQFFGPGTRLTVL.

The gene calls are TRBV7-2 and TRBJ2-5, with D maybe TRBD1 (6 bases). Trimming took off 5 bases at V and 4 bases at J, with 23 bases between the two ends. The CDR3 runs 17 residues. Germline V gives CDR1 SGHTA, CDR2 FQGNSA. For the CDR3, the DNA is TGTGCCAGCAGCCCAAAGTGGTTGGGGGCTTTAGGAGAGACCCAGTACTTC. It translates to CASSPKWLGALGETQYF.

The rearrangement links TRBV5-4 to TRBJ2-1; no clear D gene. This CDR3 is built from 13 residues. V lost 1 base and J lost 8, with 10 bases in between. Germline V gene lookup returns CDR1 SGHNT and CDR2 YYREEE (reference sequence). The CDR3 DNA reads as TGTGCCAGCAGCTTGATCCCCCGGGATGAGCAGTTCTTC. This gives the protein CASSLIPRDEQFF.

The chain has TRBV2 and TRBJ2-7, with unresolved D. The V end lost 2 bases, the J end lost 2 bases, and 10 bases lay between the germline ends. CDR1 is SNHLY, CDR2 FYNNEI, per germline. The CDR3 covers 14 residues. CDR3 in DNA: TGTGCCAGCAGTGAAAGCTTTTCAACCTACGAGCAGTACTTC. Protein product: CASSESFSTYEQYF.

The chain couples TRBV11-2 to TRBJ2-7; TRBD1 aligns across 8 bases. Germline values: CDR1 SGHAT, CDR2 FQNNGV. Trimming cost V 3 bases and J 0 bases; bases outside gene matches: 7. The CDR3 length is 16 residues. The CDR3: CASSLGVQGASYEQYF. DNA for the CDR3: TGTGCCAGCAGCTTGGGCGTGCAGGGGGCCTCCTACGAGCAGTACTTC.

The chain is built from TRBV27 and TRBJ2-7; D is perhaps TRBD2 (5 bases). This CDR3 contains 15 residues. Trimming stripped 0 bases from V and 3 bases from J, with 12 bases between. Looked up from germline, CDR1 is MNHEY and CDR2 is SMNVEV (reference sequence). This CDR3 reads CASSLSFSANYEQYF. Written as DNA, the CDR3 is TGTGCCAGCAGTTTATCTTTTAGCGCGAACTACGAGCAGTACTTC.

The CDR3 DNA reads TGTGCCAGCAGCTTGGGACCCACTACTAGCGGGGGGTCCTACGAGCAGTACTTC. It encodes CASSLGPTTSGGSYEQYF. The chain employs TRBV5-4 and TRBJ2-7, with 12 nucleotides matching TRBD2. The CDR3 contains 18 residues. V was clipped by 0 bases and J by 1 base; unmatched bases: 8. Germline V gives CDR1 SGHNT, CDR2 YYREEE (reference sequence). The full variable domain, completed using reference TRBV5-4 and TRBJ2-7, is ETGVTQSPTHLIKTRGQQVTLRCSSQSGHNTVSWYQQALGQGPQFIFQYYREEENGRGNFPPRFSGLQFPNYSSELNVNALELDDSALYLCASSLGPTTSGGSYEQYFGPGTRLTVT.

This sequence joins TRBV10-2 and TRBJ1-2; unclear D gene. Per the germline V gene, CDR1 is WSHSY and CDR2 is SAAADI. The V gene lost 0 bases and the J gene lost 4 bases, with 6 bases spanning the gap. This CDR3 spans 13 amino acids. CDR3: CASSESSGYGYTF. The CDR3 DNA is TGCGCCAGCAGTGAGTCGAGCGGCTATGGCTACACCTTC.

This rearrangement joins TRBV5-4 to TRBJ2-1; 9 positions match TRBD2. The CDR3 consists of 16 residues. Germline V gives CDR1 SGHNT, CDR2 YYREEE (reference sequence). After removal of 0 bases from V and 5 bases from J, the junction contained 6 bases not matched to a gene. CDR3 sequence: CASSLALTSGNNEQFF. Here the CDR3 DNA reads TGTGCCAGCAGCTTGGCCTTGACTAGCGGAAACAATGAGCAGTTCTTC.

The chain carries TRBV6-2 or TRBV6-3 and TRBJ1-2; D unresolved. The V end was cut by 0 bases, the J end by 5 bases, with 13 bases between. Germline V lookup: CDR1 MNHEY, CDR2 SVGEGT. This CDR3 contains 15 residues. This chain's CDR3 is CASSYSSGTLYGYTF. In DNA, the CDR3 is TGTGCCAGCAGTTACTCGAGTGGTACGTTGTATGGCTACACCTTC.

V is TRBV6-6 and J is TRBJ1-2; 8 nucleotides align to TRBD1. In germline, CDR1 is MNHNY, CDR2 SVGAGI (reference sequence). This CDR3 region has 12 residues. V shed 6 bases, J shed 4 bases, and the junction held 1 base outside the gene matches. In DNA, the CDR3 is TGTGCCAGCAGGGGACAGGTCTATGGCTACACCTTC. Protein sequence: CASRGQVYGYTF.